One and the same sample provided the 32 T cell receptor beta chains below, sequenced in a study of technical replicates of blood from a handful of donors. TCRdb's table, derived via immunoSEQ multiplex PCR, lists solely in-frame clones and lacks some. The sample lists about 100,000 clones; approximately 95% were seen once. Specimen: T cells isolated from PBMCs. Receptors were obtained from a human donor in good health.

This rearrangement joins TRBV28 to TRBJ2-7; 11 bases match TRBD1. CDR3 length: 19 amino acids. Germline CDR1 and CDR2: MDHEN and SYDVKM. The V and J ends lost 5 bases and 3 bases, in that order; junction bases with no gene match: 18. CDR3 in amino acids: CASSLRTGGFRALYYEQYF. The CDR3, as DNA: TGTGCCAGCAGTCTAAGGACAGGGGGCTTTAGGGCCCTCTACTACGAGCAGTACTTC.

The J gene is TRBJ2-2, the V gene TRBV30; TRBD1 is a possible D gene (6 bases). Germline CDR1 reads GTSNPN; CDR2 reads SVGIG (reference sequence). Trimming left V 3 bases short and J 1 base short, with 12 bases between. This CDR3 spans 15 amino acids. CDR3 sequence: CAWRTWTVNTGELFF. The CDR3 nucleotides read TGTGCCTGGAGGACATGGACAGTGAACACCGGGGAGCTGTTTTTT. Full variable domain (remainder filled in from reference TRBV30 and TRBJ2-2): SQTIHQWPATLVQPVGSPLSLECTVEGTSNPNLYWYRQAAGRGLQLLFYSVGIGQISSEVPQNLSASRPQDRQFILSSKKLLLSDSGFYLCAWRTWTVNTGELFFGEGSRLTVL.

This sequence joins TRBV28 and TRBJ2-2; D perhaps matches TRBD1 (6 bases). This CDR3 has 13 residues. Per the germline V gene, CDR1 is MDHEN and CDR2 is SYDVKM. V lost 7 bases and J lost 5, with 11 bases in between. This CDR3 is CASNKGDTGELFF. As DNA, the CDR3 is TGTGCCAGCAATAAGGGGGATACCGGGGAGCTGTTTTTT.

CDR3 sequence: CASANLAGQETQYF. CDR3 bases: TGCGCCAGCGCTAACTTAGCGGGTCAAGAGACCCAGTACTTC. The chain couples TRBV5-1 to TRBJ2-5; 7 bases match TRBD2. This CDR3 has 14 amino acids. In germline, CDR1 is SGHRS, CDR2 YFSETQ. Unmatched junction bases numbered 8, after V lost 7 bases and J lost 2 bases.

This clone came up once. This chain connects TRBV15 to TRBJ1-4, with 9 positions matching TRBD1. CDR1 and CDR2 from the germline V gene are LNHNV and YYDKDF (reference sequence). The CDR3 contains 16 residues. J gave up 8 bases and V 2 bases, and 9 bases lay outside the gene matches. The CDR3, as DNA: TGTGCCACCAGCAGACCCAGCTCCGGGACAGGGGAAAAACTGTTTTTT. Protein product: CATSRPSSGTGEKLFF.

This chain connects TRBV5-1 to TRBJ1-2; 10 bases line up with TRBD1. V trimming: 0 bases; J trimming: 1 base; junction bases outside the gene matches: 3. Germline V lookup: CDR1 SGHRS, CDR2 YFSETQ. The CDR3 covers 16 residues. In nucleotides, the CDR3 is TGCGCCAGCAGCTTGGGGACAGGGGGGCTTAACTATGGCTACACCTTC. Amino acid sequence: CASSLGTGGLNYGYTF.

V gene TRBV7-9 combines with J gene TRBJ2-1, with 9 positions matching TRBD2. This CDR3 is 15 amino acids long. Germline V lookup: CDR1 SEHNR, CDR2 FQNEAQ (reference sequence). V trimming: 5 bases; J trimming: 4 bases; junction bases outside the gene matches: 6. The CDR3 sequence: CASSRGGARYNEQFF. CDR3 in DNA: TGTGCCAGCAGCCGCGGGGGGGCACGGTACAATGAGCAGTTCTTC. Full variable domain (remainder filled in from reference TRBV7-9 and TRBJ2-1): DTGVSQNPRHKITKRGQNVTFRCDPISEHNRLYWYRQTLGQGPEFLTYFQNEAQLEKSRLLSDRFSAERPKGSFSTLEIQRTEQGDSAMYLCASSRGGARYNEQFFGPGTRLTVL.

J is TRBJ1-2 and V is TRBV5-4, with a possible D match to TRBD1 (6 bases). CDR3 length: 17 amino acids. The ends were cut back, 0 bases at V and 4 bases at J, with 19 bases in the middle. Germline values: CDR1 SGHNT, CDR2 YYREEE (reference sequence). CDR3 DNA sequence: TGTGCCAGCAGCTTGGGGGGGCCCATAAAAAAGCCCTATGGCTACACCTTC. Translated: CASSLGGPIKKPYGYTF.

The V call is TRBV19, the J call TRBJ1-5; 8 bases agree with TRBD1. The V gene's germline CDR1 is LNHDA and CDR2 SQIVND (reference sequence). The V gene end was trimmed by 5 bases and the J gene end by 7 bases; junction bases not matched to a gene: 7. The CDR3 totals 14 residues. DNA of the CDR3: TGTGCCAGTAGTCCTCAGGGGGCGAACCAGCCCCAGCATTTT. Protein sequence: CASSPQGANQPQHF.

The chain uses TRBV13 and TRBJ2-3; D may be TRBD2 (5 bases). The V gene lost 5 bases and the J gene lost 2 bases, with 17 bases spanning the gap. Per the germline V gene, CDR1 is PRHDT and CDR2 is FYEKMQ (reference sequence). This CDR3 has 16 residues. The chain's CDR3 is CASSPLGASHTDTQYF. The CDR3, as DNA: TGTGCCAGCAGCCCTTTGGGAGCGTCCCACACAGATACGCAGTATTTT.

The J gene is TRBJ2-7, the V gene TRBV6-1; TRBD2 agrees at 13 bases. Losses at the gene ends were 4 bases for V and 1 base for J; bases not matched to a gene: 7. The CDR3 covers 17 residues. Germline CDR1 and CDR2: MNHNS and SASEGT. This CDR3 is CASSGLTSGRSSYEQYF. CDR3 in DNA: TGTGCCAGCAGTGGCCTGACTAGCGGGAGGTCTTCCTACGAGCAGTACTTC.

The chain links TRBV5-1 to TRBJ2-2, with D possibly being TRBD1 (6 bases). In germline, CDR1 is SGHRS, CDR2 YFSETQ. CDR3 length: 16 amino acids. V was clipped by 4 bases and J by 0 bases, with 13 bases between them. The DNA for the CDR3 is TGCGCCAGCAGCCCCGGACAGTGGGCGAACACCGGGGAGCTGTTTTTT. The encoded protein is CASSPGQWANTGELFF.

This chain links TRBV10-1 with TRBJ2-1; 14 nucleotides agree with TRBD2. The V gene's germline CDR1 is WNHNN and CDR2 SYGVQD (reference sequence). This CDR3 spans 19 amino acids. Trimming cost V 1 base and J 3 bases; bases outside gene matches: 8. CDR3 loop: CASSELTGTSGSFYNEQFF. DNA of the CDR3: TGCGCCAGCAGTGAGTTAACTGGGACTAGCGGGAGTTTCTACAATGAGCAGTTCTTC.

The V call is TRBV19, the J call TRBJ2-3; tentatively, D is TRBD2 (6 bases). Germline V gene data show CDR1 as LNHDA and CDR2 as SQIVND (reference sequence). The V end lost 4 bases, the J end lost 2 bases, and 16 bases lay between the germline ends. This CDR3 is 16 amino acids long. CDR3 protein: CASSRSGTLNTDTQYF. The DNA for the CDR3 is TGTGCCAGTAGTAGATCCGGGACTCTTAACACAGATACGCAGTATTTT.

This clone appeared once. CDR3 bases: TGTGCCAGTAGTATAAGGTCGGGACACCAACCCTACGAGCAGTACTTC. This codes for CASSIRSGHQPYEQYF. The rearrangement links TRBV19 to TRBJ2-7; D perhaps matches TRBD1 (6 bases). Germline-derived CDR1 and CDR2 are LNHDA and SQIVND (reference sequence). V gave up 2 bases and J gave up 2 bases, with 16 bases separating them. The CDR3 contains 16 residues. Complete variable domain (other parts from reference TRBV19 and TRBJ2-7): DGGITQSPKYLFRKEGQNVTLSCEQNLNHDAMYWYRQDPGQGLRLIYYSQIVNDFQKGDIAEGYSVSREKKESFPLTVTSAQKNPTAFYLCASSIRSGHQPYEQYFGPGTRLTVT.

This sequence joins TRBV7-9 and TRBJ2-2, with a possible D match to TRBD1 (5 bases). Trimming took off 2 bases at V and 0 bases at J, with 10 bases between the two ends. This CDR3 has 16 residues. Per germline, CDR1 SEHNR and CDR2 FQNEAQ (reference sequence). CDR3 DNA sequence: TGTGCCAGCAGCTTAAGCCCGACAGCGAACACCGGGGAGCTGTTTTTT. This codes for CASSLSPTANTGELFF.

The chain recombines TRBV7-6 with TRBJ1-1; 9 bases line up with TRBD1. The V segment lost 7 bases and the J segment 2 bases; nucleotides outside the gene matches: 11. The length of the CDR3 is 16 residues. Per germline, CDR1 SGHVS and CDR2 FNYEAQ. CDR3 nucleotide sequence: TGTGCCAGCATGGAACAGGGGGCGATAGGAAACACTGAAGCTTTCTTT. Translation: CASMEQGAIGNTEAFF.

This chain joins TRBV9 and TRBJ2-1, with 9 bases fitting TRBD2. Germline values: CDR1 SGDLS, CDR2 YYNGEE. After removal of 7 bases from V and 4 bases from J, the junction contained 6 bases not matched to a gene. This CDR3 region has 14 residues. The CDR3 DNA reads TGTGCCAGCTCCTCGCGGGAGGGATACAATGAGCAGTTCTTC. It encodes CASSSREGYNEQFF. The whole variable domain, filled in from reference TRBV9 and TRBJ2-1, reads DSGVTQTPKHLITATGQRVTLRCSPRSGDLSVYWYQQSLDQGLQFLIQYYNGEERAKGNILERFSAQQFPDLHSELNLSSLELGDSALYFCASSSREGYNEQFFGPGTRLTVL.

The rearrangement links TRBV11-3 to TRBJ1-1, with TRBD1 as a possible D gene (6 bases). The CDR3 spans 19 residues. The germline V gene has CDR1 SGHNT and CDR2 YENEEA. The V gene lost 2 bases and the J gene lost 9 bases, with 31 bases spanning the gap. CDR3 protein: CASSLTNGGADVWEQKAFF. In nucleotides, the CDR3 is TGTGCCAGCAGCTTAACGAATGGGGGGGCGGATGTATGGGAACAGAAAGCTTTCTTT.

The V gene is TRBV15, the J gene TRBJ1-4, with a tentative D call TRBD1 (6 bases). CDR1 is LNHNV and CDR2 is YYDKDF in the germline V gene (reference sequence). The CDR3 contains 15 residues. V was trimmed by 6 bases and J by 4 bases, leaving 15 bases between them. As DNA, the CDR3 is TGTGCCACCAGAGAACCCGGACAGATTAATGAAAAACTGTTTTTT. Translated, it gives CATREPGQINEKLFF.

J is TRBJ2-2 and V is TRBV25-1; D is undetermined. Trimming shortened V by 3 bases and J by 5 bases, and 7 bases separated the two germline ends. The germline gives CDR1 MGHDK, CDR2 SYGVNS. The CDR3 consists of 13 residues. DNA for the CDR3: TGTGCCAGCAGTGATCTTTATACCGGGGAGCTGTTTTTT. It is translated as CASSDLYTGELFF.

This chain uses TRBV5-1 with TRBJ2-1; unclear D gene. Trimming shortened V by 2 bases and J by 4 bases, and 13 bases separated the two germline ends. Germline assignment: CDR1 SGHRS and CDR2 YFSETQ. The CDR3 contains 15 residues. CDR3 nucleotide sequence: TGCGCCAGCAGCTTAACAGCCCCCAGGTACAATGAGCAGTTCTTC. Amino acid sequence: CASSLTAPRYNEQFF.

The chain employs TRBV19 and TRBJ2-5, with TRBD1 as a possible D gene (6 bases). Germline loops: CDR1 LNHDA, CDR2 SQIVND (reference sequence). V lost 4 bases to trimming and J lost 5 bases, with 11 bases between them. This CDR3 spans 13 amino acids. The CDR3 DNA is TGTGCCAGTAGTAAGCAGAGGGGGGAGACCCAGTACTTC. Its translation: CASSKQRGETQYF.

The gene calls are TRBV9 and TRBJ2-7; 8 nucleotides agree with TRBD2. Looked up from germline, CDR1 is SGDLS and CDR2 is YYNGEE. Trimming at V came to 0 bases and at J to 6 bases, leaving 8 bases not matched to a gene. This CDR3 is 15 amino acids long. CDR3 sequence: CASSVAPGGVGEQYF. In DNA, the CDR3 is TGTGCCAGCAGCGTAGCTCCGGGGGGGGTTGGCGAGCAGTACTTC.

J is TRBJ1-2 and V is TRBV9; 7 bases map to TRBD1. Germline V gives CDR1 SGDLS, CDR2 YYNGEE. The CDR3 covers 15 residues. V lost 3 bases to trimming and J lost 8 bases; unmatched junction nucleotides: 13. The CDR3 region is CASSAGDSSTKGYTF. CDR3 coding DNA: TGTGCCAGCAGCGCGGGGGACAGCTCAACGAAGGGCTACACCTTC.

The rearrangement joins TRBV27 to TRBJ2-7, with D uncertain. The V gene lost 3 bases and the J gene lost 5 bases, with 8 bases spanning the gap. In germline, CDR1 is MNHEY, CDR2 SMNVEV (reference sequence). The length of the CDR3 is 12 residues. The CDR3, as DNA: TGTGCCAGCAGTTTGAACCGCGACGAGCAGTACTTC. Protein: CASSLNRDEQYF.

The chain couples TRBV5-1 to TRBJ1-5; D unclear. The CDR3 is 15 residues long. The ends were cut back, 0 bases at V and 7 bases at J, with 14 bases in the middle. The germline CDR1 and CDR2 sequences are SGHRS and YFSETQ. The CDR3 sequence is CASSLAPGVGQPQHF. The CDR3 DNA reads TGCGCCAGCAGCTTGGCCCCCGGGGTGGGGCAGCCCCAGCATTTT.

DNA of the CDR3: TGTGCCAGCAGCGATTACCGGGAAACTGGAAACACCATATATTTT. Translation: CASSDYRETGNTIYF. The V and J genes are TRBV7-9 and TRBJ1-3; no clear D. Trimming removed 5 bases from V and 2 bases from J, with 13 bases in between. This CDR3 is 15 amino acids long. Germline V lookup: CDR1 SEHNR, CDR2 FQNEAQ (reference sequence).

This chain connects TRBV5-1 to TRBJ2-5; D possibly corresponds to TRBD1 (5 bases). The CDR3 is made up of 14 amino acids. Germline lookup yields CDR1 SGHRS and CDR2 YFSETQ. Trimming cost V 5 bases and J 1 base, with 12 bases left between them. This chain's CDR3 is CASSSDSTQETQYF. The CDR3 nucleotides are TGCGCCAGCAGTTCCGACAGCACCCAAGAGACCCAGTACTTC.

The table lists this clone with a count of one. The gene calls are TRBV5-4 and TRBJ2-5; perhaps TRBD1 as D (5 bases). V gave up 0 bases and J gave up 5 bases, with 11 bases separating them. Germline assignment: CDR1 SGHNT and CDR2 YYREEE (reference sequence). There are 14 residues in the CDR3. As DNA, the CDR3 is TGTGCCAGCAGCTTGGGACAGCTCGGGGAGACCCAGTACTTC. Its protein product is CASSLGQLGETQYF.

J is TRBJ2-7 and V is TRBV5-4, with TRBD1 as a possible D gene (5 bases). Germline assignment: CDR1 SGHNT and CDR2 YYREEE (reference sequence). The CDR3 covers 14 residues. Trimming cost V 3 bases and J 6 bases, with 16 bases left between them. DNA of the CDR3: TGTGCCAGCAGCTCCGGTGGGCAGGGCGTCGAGCAGTACTTC. Encoded protein: CASSSGGQGVEQYF.

A note on this clone: At one end, the junction sequence differs from germline, possibly due to a read error. The CDR3 loop is CRVAGQGHNEQFF. CDR3 coding DNA: TGCAGAGTTGCGGGACAGGGGCACAATGAGCAGTTCTTC. V is TRBV29-1 and J is TRBJ2-1, with 10 bases lining up with TRBD1. Germline V lookup: CDR1 SQVTM, CDR2 ANQGSEA. The CDR3 has 13 amino acids.